Shown below are 10 T cell receptor beta chains from a single sample sequenced in a study of shared clonotypes between healthy human individuals (dated by TCRdb to about 2020). Library preparation was by the immunoSEQ multiplex PCR assay. The source is immuneACCESS, and TCRdb retained only in-frame sequences with V and J called. Part of the clones is not carried over; for the studies checked, unresolved V genes explain less than half of this, and the remainder is unexplained. The sample table contains approximately 980,000 clones; only one count was recorded for around three quarters of them. Nearly 1.5% of the sample is in the top ten clones. The source material was memory CD4+ T cells sorted from blood. This specimen's cell subset or site label, interpreted: CD45RA-negative fraction. The receptors shown here come from a young man in good health.

This chain connects TRBV25-1 to TRBJ2-7, with TRBD1 matching over 7 bases. Germline CDR1 is MGHDK and CDR2 is SYGVNS. The J segment lost 2 bases and the V segment lost 6 bases, leaving 4 bases of the junction unmatched. The CDR3 has 13 amino acids. In DNA, the CDR3 is TGTGCCAGCAGCGAAGGACAGGCCTACGAGCAGTACTTC. It codes for CASSEGQAYEQYF.

The chain joins TRBV28 to TRBJ1-6, with D perhaps matching TRBD1 (5 bases). Trimming cost V 6 bases and J 10 bases, with 16 bases left between them. Per the germline V gene, CDR1 is MDHEN and CDR2 is SYDVKM. The CDR3 is 14 amino acids. This CDR3 reads CASRQGAEGSPLHF. The DNA for the CDR3 is TGTGCCAGCAGGCAGGGCGCGGAGGGGTCACCCCTCCACTTT.

The chain recombines TRBV5-4 with TRBJ2-1; TRBD2 matches 8 bases. This CDR3 comprises 18 residues. J lost 0 bases, V lost 4 bases, and 12 bases had no gene match. The germline V gene has CDR1 SGHNT and CDR2 YYREEE (reference sequence). Written as DNA, the CDR3 is TGTGCCAGCAGCCGGGCAAGCGGGAGTCGCTCCTCCTACAATGAGCAGTTCTTC. This translates into CASSRASGSRSSYNEQFF.

This clone appeared a few times. The chain has TRBV18 and TRBJ1-4, with 9 bases fitting TRBD1. With 6 bases clipped from V and 1 base from J, the junction kept 6 bases outside the gene matches. The CDR3 is made up of 16 amino acids. CDR1 is KGHSH and CDR2 is LQKENI in the germline V gene. In DNA form, the CDR3 reads TGTGCCAGCTCTCAGGACAGGGGCGGAACTAATGAAAAACTGTTTTTT. It encodes CASSQDRGGTNEKLFF.

The rearrangement joins TRBV7-2 to TRBJ2-1, with 9 bases identical to TRBD2. Germline-derived CDR1 and CDR2 are SGHTA and FQGNSA. J lost 11 bases, V lost 1 base, and 9 bases had no gene match. CDR3 length equals 15 residues. The CDR3 bases are TGTGCCAGCAGCTTAGGGTTTAGCGGGAGTGCTAAGCAGTTCTTC. Translation: CASSLGFSGSAKQFF.

This chain connects TRBV5-1 to TRBJ2-1; D is ambiguous. The CDR3 contains 14 residues. The V gene lost 6 bases and the J gene lost 0 bases, with 10 bases spanning the gap. Germline CDR1 SGHRS, CDR2 YFSETQ. This CDR3 is CASTSDGSYNEQFF. Here the CDR3 DNA reads TGCGCCAGCACCTCAGATGGCTCCTACAATGAGCAGTTCTTC.

The CDR3 DNA reads as TGCGCCAGCAGCCCCGGGACTTCTTTTCACGAGCAGTACTTC. Amino acid sequence: CASSPGTSFHEQYF. The V call is TRBV10-1, the J call TRBJ2-7, with D possibly matching TRBD2 (6 bases). The CDR3 is made up of 14 amino acids. Trimming took 6 bases from V and 5 from J, leaving 17 bases between them. From germline, CDR1 is WNHNN and CDR2 SYGVQD (reference sequence).

To note about this clone: The sample has other DNA sequences that encode this CDR3 too. This chain joins TRBV7-2 and TRBJ1-2; 7 positions match TRBD1. The V gene's germline CDR1 is SGHTA and CDR2 FQGNSA. The CDR3 is made up of 15 amino acids. V was pared by 1 base and J by 4 bases, with 6 bases of the junction left unmatched. Written as DNA, the CDR3 is TGTGCCAGCAGCTTAGGACAGGGAGGCAGCTATGGCTACACCTTC. Its protein product is CASSLGQGGSYGYTF.

The V call is TRBV5-1, the J call TRBJ2-6; no clear D. Germline CDR1 reads SGHRS; CDR2 reads YFSETQ. Trimming took off 2 bases at V and 0 bases at J, with 6 bases between the two ends. The CDR3 consists of 15 residues. CDR3 in amino acids: CASSFPSSGANVLTF. The DNA for the CDR3 is TGCGCCAGCAGCTTCCCCTCCTCTGGGGCCAACGTCCTGACTTTC.

This chain joins TRBV10-2 and TRBJ2-3; the D gene is possibly TRBD1 (6 bases). There are 15 residues in the CDR3. The germline V gene has CDR1 WSHSY and CDR2 SAAADI. V was pared by 6 bases and J by 4 bases, with 17 bases between. The CDR3 spells CASRGVQGFADTQYF. CDR3 DNA: TGCGCCAGCAGGGGAGTACAGGGATTCGCAGATACGCAGTATTTT.